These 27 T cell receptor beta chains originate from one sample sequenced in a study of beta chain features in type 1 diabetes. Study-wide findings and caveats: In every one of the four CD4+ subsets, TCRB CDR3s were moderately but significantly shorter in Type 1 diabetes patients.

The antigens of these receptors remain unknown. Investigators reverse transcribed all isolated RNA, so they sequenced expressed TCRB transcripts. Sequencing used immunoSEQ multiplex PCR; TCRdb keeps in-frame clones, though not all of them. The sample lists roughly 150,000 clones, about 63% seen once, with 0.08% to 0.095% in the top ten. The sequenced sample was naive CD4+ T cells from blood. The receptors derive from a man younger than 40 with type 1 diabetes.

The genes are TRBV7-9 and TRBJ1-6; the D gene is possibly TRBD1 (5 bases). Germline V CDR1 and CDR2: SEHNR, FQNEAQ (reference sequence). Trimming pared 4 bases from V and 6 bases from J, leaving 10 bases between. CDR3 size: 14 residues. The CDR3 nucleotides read TGTGCCAGCAGCTCGGACATATTTAATTCACCCCTCCACTTT. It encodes CASSSDIFNSPLHF.

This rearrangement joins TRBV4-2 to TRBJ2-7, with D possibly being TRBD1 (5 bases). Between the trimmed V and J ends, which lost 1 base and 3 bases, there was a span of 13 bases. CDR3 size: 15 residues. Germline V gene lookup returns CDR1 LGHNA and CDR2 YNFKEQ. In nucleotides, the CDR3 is TGTGCCAGCAGCCAAGTACCTGGCAGGGTCTACGAGCAGTACTTC. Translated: CASSQVPGRVYEQYF.

The CDR3 reads CASSLESPGSSYNEQFF. DNA of the CDR3: TGTGCCAGCAGCTTAGAGTCCCCGGGAAGCTCCTACAATGAGCAGTTCTTC. This chain uses TRBV7-7 with TRBJ2-1, with a possible D match to TRBD2 (5 bases). The germline V gene has CDR1 SSHAT and CDR2 FNYEAQ (reference sequence). CDR3 length equals 17 residues. Trimming cost V 1 base and J 0 bases, with 13 bases left between them.

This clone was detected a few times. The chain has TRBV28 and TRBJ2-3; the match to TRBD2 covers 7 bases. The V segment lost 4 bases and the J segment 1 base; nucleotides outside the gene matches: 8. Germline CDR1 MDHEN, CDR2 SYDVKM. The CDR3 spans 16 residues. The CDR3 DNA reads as TGTGCCAGCAGTTCCCCCCCGGGGGGACGCACAGATACGCAGTATTTT. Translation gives CASSSPPGGRTDTQYF.

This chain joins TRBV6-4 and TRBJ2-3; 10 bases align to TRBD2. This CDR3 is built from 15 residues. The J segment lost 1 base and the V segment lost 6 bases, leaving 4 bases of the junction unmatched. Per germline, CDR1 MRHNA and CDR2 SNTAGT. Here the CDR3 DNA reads TGTGCCAGCAGCGCCCTAGCGGGGGGCACAGATACGCAGTATTTT. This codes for CASSALAGGTDTQYF.

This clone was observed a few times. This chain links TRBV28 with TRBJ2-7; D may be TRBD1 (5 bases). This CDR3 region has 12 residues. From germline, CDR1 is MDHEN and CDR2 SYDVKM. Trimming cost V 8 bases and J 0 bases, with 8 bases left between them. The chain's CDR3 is CASYRSSYEQYF. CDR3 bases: TGTGCCAGCTACAGGAGCTCCTACGAGCAGTACTTC.

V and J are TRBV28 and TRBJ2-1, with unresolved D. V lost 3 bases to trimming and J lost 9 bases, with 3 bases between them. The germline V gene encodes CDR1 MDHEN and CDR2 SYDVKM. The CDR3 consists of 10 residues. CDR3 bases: TGTGCCAGCAGTTTTCTTGAGCAGTTCTTC. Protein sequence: CASSFLEQFF.

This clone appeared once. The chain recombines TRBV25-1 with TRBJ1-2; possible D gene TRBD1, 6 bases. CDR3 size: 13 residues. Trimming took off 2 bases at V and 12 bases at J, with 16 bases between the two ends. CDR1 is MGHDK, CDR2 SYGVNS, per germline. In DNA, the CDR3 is TGTGCCAGCAGTGAACCCGCGGGGGCGGGACACACCTTC. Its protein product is CASSEPAGAGHTF.

The CDR3 protein is CASSETRSTDTQYF. In DNA form, the CDR3 reads TGTGCCAGCAGCGAGACTAGGAGCACAGATACGCAGTATTTT. V is TRBV7-2 and J is TRBJ2-3; tentative D call: TRBD2 (6 bases). Germline values: CDR1 SGHTA, CDR2 FQGNSA. The germline V and J ends were trimmed by 5 bases and 0 bases, with 9 bases remaining between them. The CDR3 contains 14 residues.

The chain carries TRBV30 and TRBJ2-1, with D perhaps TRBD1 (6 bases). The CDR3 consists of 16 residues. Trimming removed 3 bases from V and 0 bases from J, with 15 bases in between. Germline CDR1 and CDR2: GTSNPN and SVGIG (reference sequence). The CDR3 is CAWRSGQGSSYNEQFF. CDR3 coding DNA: TGTGCCTGGAGGTCAGGGCAGGGGAGCTCCTACAATGAGCAGTTCTTC.

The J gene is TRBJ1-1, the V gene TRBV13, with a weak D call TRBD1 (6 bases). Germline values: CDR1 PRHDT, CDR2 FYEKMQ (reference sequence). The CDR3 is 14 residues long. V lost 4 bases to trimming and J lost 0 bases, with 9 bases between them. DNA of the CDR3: TGTGCCAGCAGCTACAGGGTTCTGAACACTGAAGCTTTCTTT. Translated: CASSYRVLNTEAFF.

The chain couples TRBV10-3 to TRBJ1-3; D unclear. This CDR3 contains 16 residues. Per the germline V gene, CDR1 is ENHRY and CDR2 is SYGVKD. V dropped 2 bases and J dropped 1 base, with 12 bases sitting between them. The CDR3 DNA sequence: TGTGCCATCAGTGAGGAGGCATCGGGTTCTGGAAACACCATATATTTT. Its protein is CAISEEASGSGNTIYF.

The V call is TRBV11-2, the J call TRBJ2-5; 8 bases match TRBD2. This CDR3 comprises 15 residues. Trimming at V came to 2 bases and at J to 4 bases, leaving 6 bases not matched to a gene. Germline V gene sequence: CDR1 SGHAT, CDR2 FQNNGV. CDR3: CASSLIAGLGETQYF. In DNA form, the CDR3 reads TGTGCCAGCAGCTTAATAGCGGGGTTGGGAGAGACCCAGTACTTC.

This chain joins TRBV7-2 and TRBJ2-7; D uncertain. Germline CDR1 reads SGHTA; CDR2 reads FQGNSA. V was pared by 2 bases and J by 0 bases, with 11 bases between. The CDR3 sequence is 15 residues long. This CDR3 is CASSLITDYSYEQYF. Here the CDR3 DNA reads TGTGCCAGCAGCTTAATCACGGATTACTCCTACGAGCAGTACTTC.

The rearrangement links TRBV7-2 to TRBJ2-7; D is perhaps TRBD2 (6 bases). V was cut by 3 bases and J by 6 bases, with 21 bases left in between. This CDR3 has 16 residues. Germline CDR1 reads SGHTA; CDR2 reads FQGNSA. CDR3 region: CASSFLRGVNGGEQYF. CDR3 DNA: TGTGCCAGCAGCTTTCTTCGCGGGGTAAATGGTGGCGAGCAGTACTTC.

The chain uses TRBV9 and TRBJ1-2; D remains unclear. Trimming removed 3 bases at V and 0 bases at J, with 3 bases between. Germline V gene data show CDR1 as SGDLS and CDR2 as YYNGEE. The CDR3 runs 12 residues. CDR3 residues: CASSATNYGYTF. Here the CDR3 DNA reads TGTGCCAGCAGCGCGACTAACTATGGCTACACCTTC. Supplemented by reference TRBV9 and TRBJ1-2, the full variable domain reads DSGVTQTPKHLITATGQRVTLRCSPRSGDLSVYWYQQSLDQGLQFLIQYYNGEERAKGNILERFSAQQFPDLHSELNLSSLELGDSALYFCASSATNYGYTFGSGTRLTVV.

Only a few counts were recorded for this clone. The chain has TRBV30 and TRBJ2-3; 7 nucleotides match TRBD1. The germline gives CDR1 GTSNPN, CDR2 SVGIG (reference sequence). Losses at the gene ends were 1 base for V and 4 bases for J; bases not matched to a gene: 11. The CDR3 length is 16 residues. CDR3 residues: CAWSARGTVVPDTQYF. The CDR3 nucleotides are TGTGCCTGGAGTGCACGAGGGACAGTGGTACCAGATACGCAGTATTTT.

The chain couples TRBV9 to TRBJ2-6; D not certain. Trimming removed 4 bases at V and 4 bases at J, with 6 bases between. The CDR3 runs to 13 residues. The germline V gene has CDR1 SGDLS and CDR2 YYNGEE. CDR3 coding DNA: TGTGCCAGCAGCTCACAAGGGGCCAACGTCCTGACTTTC. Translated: CASSSQGANVLTF.

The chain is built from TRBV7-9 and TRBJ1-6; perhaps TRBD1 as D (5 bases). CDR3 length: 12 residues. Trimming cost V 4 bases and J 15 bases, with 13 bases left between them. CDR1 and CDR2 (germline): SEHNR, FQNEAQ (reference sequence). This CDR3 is CASSSGPSSLHF. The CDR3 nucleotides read TGTGCCAGCAGCTCGGGACCGTCGAGCCTCCACTTT.

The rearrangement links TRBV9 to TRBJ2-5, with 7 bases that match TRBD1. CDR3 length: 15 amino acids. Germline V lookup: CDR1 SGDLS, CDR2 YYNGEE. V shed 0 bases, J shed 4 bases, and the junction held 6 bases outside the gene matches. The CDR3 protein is CASSVGGQERETQYF. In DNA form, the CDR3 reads TGTGCCAGCAGCGTAGGTGGACAGGAAAGAGAGACCCAGTACTTC.

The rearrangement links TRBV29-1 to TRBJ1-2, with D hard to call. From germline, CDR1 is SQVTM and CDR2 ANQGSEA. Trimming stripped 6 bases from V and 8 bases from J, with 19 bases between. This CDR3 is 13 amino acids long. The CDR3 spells CSVALGETGGYTF. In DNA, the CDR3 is TGCAGCGTCGCCCTCGGGGAAACGGGCGGCTACACCTTC.

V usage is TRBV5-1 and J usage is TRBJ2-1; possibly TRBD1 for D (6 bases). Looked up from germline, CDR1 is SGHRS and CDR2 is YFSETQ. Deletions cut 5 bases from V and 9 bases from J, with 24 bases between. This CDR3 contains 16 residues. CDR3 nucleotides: TGCGCCAGCAGTTATTCCGGACAGTATGGATCGGGTGAGCAGTTCTTC. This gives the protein CASSYSGQYGSGEQFF. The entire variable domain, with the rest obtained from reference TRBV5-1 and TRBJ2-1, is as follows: KAGVTQTPRYLIKTRGQQVTLSCSPISGHRSVSWYQQTPGQGLQFLFEYFSETQRNKGNFPGRFSGRQFSNSRSEMNVSTLELGDSALYLCASSYSGQYGSGEQFFGPGTRLTVL.

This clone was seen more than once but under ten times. CDR3 residues: CASSLLAGDTDTQYF. The CDR3 nucleotides are TGTGCCAGCAGCTTATTAGCGGGAGATACAGATACGCAGTATTTT. The chain links TRBV7-9 to TRBJ2-3; 9 bases line up with TRBD2. There are 15 residues in the CDR3. Trimming removed 2 bases from V and 3 bases from J; junction bases left unmatched: 3. Germline V gives CDR1 SEHNR, CDR2 FQNEAQ (reference sequence).

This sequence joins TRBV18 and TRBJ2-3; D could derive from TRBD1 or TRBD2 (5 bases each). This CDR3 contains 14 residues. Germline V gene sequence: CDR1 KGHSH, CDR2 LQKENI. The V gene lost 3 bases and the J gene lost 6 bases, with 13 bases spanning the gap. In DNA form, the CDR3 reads TGTGCCAGCTCACCGACTGGGACGTTGGATACGCAGTATTTT. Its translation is CASSPTGTLDTQYF.

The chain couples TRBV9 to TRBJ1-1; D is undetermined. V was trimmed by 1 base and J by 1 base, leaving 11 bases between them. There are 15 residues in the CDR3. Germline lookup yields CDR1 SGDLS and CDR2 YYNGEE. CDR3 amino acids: CASSVRHEGNTEAFF. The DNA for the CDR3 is TGTGCCAGCAGCGTACGGCATGAGGGGAACACTGAAGCTTTCTTT.

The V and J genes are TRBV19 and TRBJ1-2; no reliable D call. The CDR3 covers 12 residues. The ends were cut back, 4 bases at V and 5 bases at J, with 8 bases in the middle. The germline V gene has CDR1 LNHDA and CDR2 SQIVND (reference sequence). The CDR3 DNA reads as TGTGCCAGTAGTAAAACGGAATATGGCTACACCTTC. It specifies CASSKTEYGYTF.

As DNA, the CDR3 is TGTGCCAGCAGTTTATCCGGCAAGGGGCTCGTAGCTTTCTTT. Translation: CASSLSGKGLVAFF. This rearrangement joins TRBV28 to TRBJ1-1; D perhaps matches TRBD1 (5 bases). Per germline, CDR1 MDHEN and CDR2 SYDVKM. The CDR3 runs 14 residues. Trimming took off 1 base at V and 10 bases at J, with 16 bases between the two ends.